This paragraph covers one T cell receptor (beta chain) sequence. An equimolar mix of two oligonucleotides served as the beta constant-region primer for TRBC1 and TRBC2. Ligated cDNA was amplified by four rounds of PCR with nested alpha and beta constant-region primers and SP2. TCRdb processed the UMI-ligation and nested PCR reads anew with MiXCR; each CDR3 protein has one entry. The data hold some 9,700 distinct CDR3 sequences, with roughly 5.4% observed a single time. The data belong to a study of naive and memory T cell subsets. The germline gives CDR1 LNHDA, CDR2 SQIVND (reference sequence). V shed 9 bases, J shed 9 bases, and the junction held 11 bases outside the gene matches. The CDR3 contains 14 residues.

The specimen sequenced was CD4+ TEMRA cells from blood. The subset was: effector memory re-expressing CD45RA, CD45RA+ CD27-. The rearrangement joins TRBV19 to TRBJ2-1; 10 nucleotides match TRBD1. The source of this sequence is a human donor in good health. The CDR3 sequence is CASLGGQGKAEQFF. The CDR3 DNA reads as TGTGCCAGCCTCGGGGGACAGGGGAAGGCTGAGCAGTTCTTC.